This T cell receptor beta chain is drawn from a study of blood T cell repertoires in COVID-19. For the study at large: T cells, B-cell-depleted T cells, or PBMCs supplied cDNA or gDNA.

V shed 7 bases and J 8 bases; nucleotides not matched to a gene: 10. The CDR3 contains 14 residues. Germline lookup yields CDR1 SNHLY and CDR2 FYNNEI. Method: immunoSEQ multiplex PCR; TCRdb's copy keeps in-frame clones and lacks some. The data contain roughly 180,000 clones, 60% to 80% of them singletons. This TCR was sampled from a man aged 55 to 70 with active or convalescent COVID-19. Material: peripheral blood. The J gene is TRBJ2-2, the V gene TRBV2; 7 bases line up with TRBD1. CDR3 in amino acids: CASNVDRADGELFF. The CDR3 coding sequence is TGTGCCAGCAATGTTGACAGGGCGGATGGGGAGCTGTTTTTT.